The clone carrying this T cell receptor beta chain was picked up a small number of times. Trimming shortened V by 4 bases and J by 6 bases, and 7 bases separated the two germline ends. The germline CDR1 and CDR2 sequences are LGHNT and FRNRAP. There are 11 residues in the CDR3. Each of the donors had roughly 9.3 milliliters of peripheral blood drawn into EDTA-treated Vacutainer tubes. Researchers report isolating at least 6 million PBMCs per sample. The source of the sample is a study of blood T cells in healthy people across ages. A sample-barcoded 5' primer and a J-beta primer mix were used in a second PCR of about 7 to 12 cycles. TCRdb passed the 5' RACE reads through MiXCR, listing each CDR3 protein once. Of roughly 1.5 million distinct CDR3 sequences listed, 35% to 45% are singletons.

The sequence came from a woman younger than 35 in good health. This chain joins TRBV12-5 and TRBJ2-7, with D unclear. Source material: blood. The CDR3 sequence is CASGSDGEQYF. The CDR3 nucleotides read TGTGCTAGTGGTTCGGATGGCGAGCAGTACTTC.